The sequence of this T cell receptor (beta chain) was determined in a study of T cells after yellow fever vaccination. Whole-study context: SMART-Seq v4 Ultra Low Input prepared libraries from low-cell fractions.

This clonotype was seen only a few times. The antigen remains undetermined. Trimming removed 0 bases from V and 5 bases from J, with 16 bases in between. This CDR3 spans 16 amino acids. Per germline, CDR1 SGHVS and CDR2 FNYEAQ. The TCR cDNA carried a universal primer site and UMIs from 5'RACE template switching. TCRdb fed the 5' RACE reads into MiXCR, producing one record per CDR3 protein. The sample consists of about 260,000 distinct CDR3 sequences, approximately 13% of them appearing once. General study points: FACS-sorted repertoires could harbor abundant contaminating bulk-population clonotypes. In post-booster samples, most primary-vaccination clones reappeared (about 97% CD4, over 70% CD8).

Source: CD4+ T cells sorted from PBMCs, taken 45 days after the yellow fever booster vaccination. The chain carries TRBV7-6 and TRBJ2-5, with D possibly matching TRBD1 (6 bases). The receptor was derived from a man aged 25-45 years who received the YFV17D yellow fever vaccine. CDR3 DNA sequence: TGTGCCAGCAGCTTAGCGGGGGCAGGGGTTACGGAGACCCAGTACTTC. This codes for CASSLAGAGVTETQYF.